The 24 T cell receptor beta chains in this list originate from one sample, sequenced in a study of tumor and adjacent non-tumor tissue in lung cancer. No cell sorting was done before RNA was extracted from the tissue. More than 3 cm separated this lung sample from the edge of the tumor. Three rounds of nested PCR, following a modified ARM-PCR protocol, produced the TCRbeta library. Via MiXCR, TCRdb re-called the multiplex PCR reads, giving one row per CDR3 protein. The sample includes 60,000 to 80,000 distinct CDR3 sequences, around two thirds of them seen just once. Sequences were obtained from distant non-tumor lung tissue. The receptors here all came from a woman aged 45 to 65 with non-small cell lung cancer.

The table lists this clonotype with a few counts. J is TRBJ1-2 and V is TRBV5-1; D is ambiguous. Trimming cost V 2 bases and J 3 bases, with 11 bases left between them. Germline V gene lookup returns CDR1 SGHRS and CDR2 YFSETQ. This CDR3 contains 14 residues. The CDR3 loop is CASSLLTADYGYTF. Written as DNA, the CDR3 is TGCGCCAGCAGCTTACTGACCGCGGACTATGGCTACACCTTC. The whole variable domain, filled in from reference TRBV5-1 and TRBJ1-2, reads KAGVTQTPRYLIKTRGQQVTLSCSPISGHRSVSWYQQTPGQGLQFLFEYFSETQRNKGNFPGRFSGRQFSNSRSEMNVSTLELGDSALYLCASSLLTADYGYTFGSGTRLTVV.

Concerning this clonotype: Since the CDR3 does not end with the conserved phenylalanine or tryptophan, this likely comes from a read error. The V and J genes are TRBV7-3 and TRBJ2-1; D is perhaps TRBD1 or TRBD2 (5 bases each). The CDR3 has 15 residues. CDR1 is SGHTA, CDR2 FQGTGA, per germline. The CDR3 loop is CASSLTRDAYKEQFS. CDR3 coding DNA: TGTGCCAGCAGCTTGACAAGGGACGCCTACAAGGAGCAGTTCTCC.

CDR3 bases: TGTGCCAGCAGCTCCGCCGGGACACCGGGAAATGAGTACTTCTTC. This translates into CASSSAGTPGNEYFF. The chain joins TRBV7-9 to TRBJ2-1; D might be TRBD1 (6 bases). Germline values: CDR1 SEHNR, CDR2 FQNEAQ (reference sequence). Deletions cut 4 bases from V and 16 bases from J, with 26 bases between. The CDR3 contains 15 residues.

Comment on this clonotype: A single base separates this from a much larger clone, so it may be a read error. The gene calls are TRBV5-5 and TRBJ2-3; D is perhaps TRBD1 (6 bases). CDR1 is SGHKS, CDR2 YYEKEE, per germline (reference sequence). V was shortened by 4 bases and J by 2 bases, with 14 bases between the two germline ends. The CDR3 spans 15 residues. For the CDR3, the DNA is TGTGCCAGCAGCATACAGGGATACCCCACAGATACGCAGTATTTT. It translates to CASSIQGYPTDTQYF.

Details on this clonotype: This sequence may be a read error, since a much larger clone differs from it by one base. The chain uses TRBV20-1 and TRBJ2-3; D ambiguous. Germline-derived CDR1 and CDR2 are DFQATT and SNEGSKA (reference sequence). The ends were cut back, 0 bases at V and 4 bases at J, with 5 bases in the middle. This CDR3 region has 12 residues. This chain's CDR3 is CSAREISDTQYF. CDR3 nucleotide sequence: TGCAGTGCTAGAGAGATATCAGATACGCAGTATTTT.

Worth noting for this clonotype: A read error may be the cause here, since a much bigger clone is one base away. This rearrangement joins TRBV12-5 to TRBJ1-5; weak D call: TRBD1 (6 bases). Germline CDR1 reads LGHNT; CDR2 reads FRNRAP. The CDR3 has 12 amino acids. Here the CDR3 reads CASGTGHQAQHF. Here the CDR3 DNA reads TGTGCTAGTGGGACAGGCCATCAGGCCCAGCATTTT.

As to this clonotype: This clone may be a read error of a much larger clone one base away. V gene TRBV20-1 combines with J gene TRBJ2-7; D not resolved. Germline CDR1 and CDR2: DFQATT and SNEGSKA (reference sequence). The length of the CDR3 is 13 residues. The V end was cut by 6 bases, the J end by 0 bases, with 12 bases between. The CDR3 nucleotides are TGCAGTGCCACCTTATCGGCCTCCTACGAGCAGTACTTC. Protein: CSATLSASYEQYF.

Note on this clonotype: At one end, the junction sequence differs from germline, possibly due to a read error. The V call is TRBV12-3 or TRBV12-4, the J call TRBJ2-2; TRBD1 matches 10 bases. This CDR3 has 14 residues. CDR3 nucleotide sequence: TGTACCAGCATTAGGACAGGGGGCACCGGGGAGCTGTTTTTT. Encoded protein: CTSIRTGGTGELFF.

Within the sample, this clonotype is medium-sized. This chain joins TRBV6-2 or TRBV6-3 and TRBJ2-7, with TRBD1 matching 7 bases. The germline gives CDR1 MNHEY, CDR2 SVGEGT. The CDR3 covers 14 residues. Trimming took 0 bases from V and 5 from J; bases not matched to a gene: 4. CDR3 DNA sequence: TGTGCCAGCAGTTACTCGACAGGGAGCCACGAGCAGTACTTC. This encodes CASSYSTGSHEQYF.

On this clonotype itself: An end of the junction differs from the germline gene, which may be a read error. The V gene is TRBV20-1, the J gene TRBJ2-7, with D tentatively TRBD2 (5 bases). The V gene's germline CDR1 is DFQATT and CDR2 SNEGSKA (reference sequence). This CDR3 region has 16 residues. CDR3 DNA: TGCAGTGCTAGGCCCCTTAGGGAGTCGGACGCTTACGAGCAATACTTC. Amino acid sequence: CSARPLRESDAYEQYF.

The CDR3 loop is CAGCLESLPAYNEQFF. As DNA, the CDR3 is TGTGCCGGCTGTTTGGAATCACTTCCGGCATACAATGAGCAGTTCTTC. The chain carries TRBV12-3 or TRBV12-4 and TRBJ2-1; D uncertain. This CDR3 is built from 16 residues. Between the trimmed V and J ends, which lost 11 bases and 4 bases, there was a span of 24 bases.

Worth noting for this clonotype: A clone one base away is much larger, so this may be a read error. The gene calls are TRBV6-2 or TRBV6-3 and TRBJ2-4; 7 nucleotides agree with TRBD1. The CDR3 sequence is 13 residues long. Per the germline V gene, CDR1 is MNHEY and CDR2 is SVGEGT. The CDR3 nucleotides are TGTGGCAGCAGTCTACAGGGGAATGACATTCAGTACTTC. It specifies CGSSLQGNDIQYF.

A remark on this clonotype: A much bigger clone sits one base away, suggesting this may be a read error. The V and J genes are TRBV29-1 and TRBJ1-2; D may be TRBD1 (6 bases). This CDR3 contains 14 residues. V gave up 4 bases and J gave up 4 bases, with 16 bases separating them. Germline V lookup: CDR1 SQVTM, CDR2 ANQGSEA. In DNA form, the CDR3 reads TGCAGCGTTGTTTGGTGGCAGGGGACCTATGGCTACACCTTC. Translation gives CSVVWWQGTYGYTF.

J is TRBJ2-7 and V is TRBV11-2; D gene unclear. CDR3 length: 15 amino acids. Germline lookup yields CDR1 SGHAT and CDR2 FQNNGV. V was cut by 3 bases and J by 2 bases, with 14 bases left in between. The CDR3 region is CASSFGTGFTYEQYF. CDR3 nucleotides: TGTGCCAGCAGCTTCGGTACTGGGTTTACCTACGAGCAGTACTTC.

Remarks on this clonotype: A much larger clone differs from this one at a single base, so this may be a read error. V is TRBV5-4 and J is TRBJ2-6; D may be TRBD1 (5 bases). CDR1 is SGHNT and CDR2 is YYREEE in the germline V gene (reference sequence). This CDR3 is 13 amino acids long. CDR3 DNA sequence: TGTGCCAGCAGCTTGGATGGGGCCAACATCCTGACTTTC. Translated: CASSLDGANILTF. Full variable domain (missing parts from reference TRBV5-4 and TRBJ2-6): ETGVTQSPTHLIKTRGQQVTLRCSSQSGHNTVSWYQQALGQGPQFIFQYYREEENGRGNFPPRFSGLQFPNYSSELNVNALELDDSALYLCASSLDGANILTFGAGSRLTVL.

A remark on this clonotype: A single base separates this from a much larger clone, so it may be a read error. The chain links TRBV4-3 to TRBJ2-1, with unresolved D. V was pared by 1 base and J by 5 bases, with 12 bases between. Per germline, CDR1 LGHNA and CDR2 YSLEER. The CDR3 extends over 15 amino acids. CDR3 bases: TGCGCCAGCAGCCAAGGGGTGAGTAGAAACAATGAGCAGTTCTTC. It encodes CASSQGVSRNNEQFF.

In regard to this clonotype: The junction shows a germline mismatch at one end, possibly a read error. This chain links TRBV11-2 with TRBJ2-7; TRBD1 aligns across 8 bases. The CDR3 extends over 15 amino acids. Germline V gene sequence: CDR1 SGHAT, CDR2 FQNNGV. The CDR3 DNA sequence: TGTGTCAGCAGCTTGGGGACAGGTCGGACCTACGAGCAGTACTTC. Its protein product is CVSSLGTGRTYEQYF. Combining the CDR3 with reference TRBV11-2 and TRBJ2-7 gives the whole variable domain EAGVAQSPRYKIIEKRQSVAFWCNPISGHATLYWYQQILGQGPKLLIQFQNNGVVDDSQLPKDRFSAERLKGVDSTLKIQPAKLEDSAVYLCVSSLGTGRTYEQYFGPGTRLTVT.

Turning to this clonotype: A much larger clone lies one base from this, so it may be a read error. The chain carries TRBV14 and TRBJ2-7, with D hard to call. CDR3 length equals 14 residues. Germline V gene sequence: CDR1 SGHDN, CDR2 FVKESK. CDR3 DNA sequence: TGTGCCACCAGCCCCATCCTAGACTCCTACGAGCAGTACTTC. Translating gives CATSPILDSYEQYF.

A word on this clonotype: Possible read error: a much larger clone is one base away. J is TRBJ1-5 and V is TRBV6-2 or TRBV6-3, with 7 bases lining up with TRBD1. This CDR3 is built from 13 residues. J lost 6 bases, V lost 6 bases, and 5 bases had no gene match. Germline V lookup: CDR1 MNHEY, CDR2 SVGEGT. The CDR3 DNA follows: TGTGCCAGCAGGCCACAGGGGTGTCAGCCCCAGCATTTT. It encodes CASRPQGCQPQHF.

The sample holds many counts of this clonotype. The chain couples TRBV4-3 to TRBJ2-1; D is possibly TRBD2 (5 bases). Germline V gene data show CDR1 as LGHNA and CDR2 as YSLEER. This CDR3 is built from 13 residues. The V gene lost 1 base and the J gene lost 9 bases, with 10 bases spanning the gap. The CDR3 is CASSQGEGGEQFF. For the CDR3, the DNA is TGCGCCAGCAGCCAAGGGGAAGGAGGTGAGCAGTTCTTC.

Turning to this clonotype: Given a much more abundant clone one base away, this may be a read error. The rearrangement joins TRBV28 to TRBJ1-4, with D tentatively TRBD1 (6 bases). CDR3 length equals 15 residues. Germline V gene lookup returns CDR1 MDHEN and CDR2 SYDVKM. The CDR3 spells CASSSPGHTIEKLFF. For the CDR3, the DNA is TGTGCCAGCAGTTCGCCGGGACACACTATTGAAAAACTGTTTTTT.

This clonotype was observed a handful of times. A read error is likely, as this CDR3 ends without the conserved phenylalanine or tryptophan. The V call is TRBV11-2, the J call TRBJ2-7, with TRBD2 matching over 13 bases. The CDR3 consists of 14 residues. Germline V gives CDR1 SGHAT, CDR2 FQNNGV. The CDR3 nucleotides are TGTGCCAGCAACTTACTAGCGGGAGGGCACGAGCAGTACTTG. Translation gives CASNLLAGGHEQYL.

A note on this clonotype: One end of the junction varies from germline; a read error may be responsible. The CDR3 reads CTSSSHKGLDSPLHF. As DNA, the CDR3 is TGTACCAGCAGTTCGCACAAGGGGCTAGATTCACCCCTCCACTTT. The chain combines TRBV28 with TRBJ1-6; D may be TRBD1 (5 bases). This CDR3 is 15 amino acids long. Germline CDR1 and CDR2: MDHEN and SYDVKM.

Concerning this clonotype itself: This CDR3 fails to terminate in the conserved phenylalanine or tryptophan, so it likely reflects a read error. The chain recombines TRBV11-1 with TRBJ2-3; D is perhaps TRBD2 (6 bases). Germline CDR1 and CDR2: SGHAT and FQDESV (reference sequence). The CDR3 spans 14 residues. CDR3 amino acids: CGSSLAVGTDMQYL. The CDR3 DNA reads TGTGGCAGCAGCTTAGCGGTGGGCACAGATATGCAGTATTTA.